The entry that follows covers one T cell receptor (beta chain) sequence. Its antigen is as yet unknown. Germline values: CDR1 SGHRS, CDR2 YFSETQ. There are 16 residues in the CDR3. The V end lost 3 bases, the J end lost 2 bases, and 17 bases lay between the germline ends. Clones were read by immunoSEQ multiplex PCR, and TCRdb kept only the in-frame ones, dropping some. The sample contains approximately 270,000 clones, approximately 86% of which appear only once. This sample is part of a study of cytomegalovirus exposure and HLA in healthy donors. Study-level findings and limits: Altogether, 164 TCR beta chains were recorded as cytomegalovirus-associated. The majority of TCR sequences were rare, yet some public TCRs appeared in many donors. Reports showed the classifier diagnosing cytomegalovirus status with high specificity and sensitivity.

Sequenced sample: PBMCs. The chain couples TRBV5-1 to TRBJ2-5; a weak D match, TRBD2 (6 bases). The sequence derives from a woman under 30 in good health and CMV-seronegative. CDR3 loop: CASSYSGTPFQETQYF. The CDR3 nucleotides read TGCGCCAGCAGCTATAGCGGAACTCCGTTTCAAGAGACCCAGTACTTC.